This record looks at one T cell receptor beta chain sequence and its context. The data stem from a study of blood T cell repertoires in COVID-19. The wider study: T cells, B-cell-depleted T cells, or PBMCs provided the cDNA or gDNA that served as material.

Deletions cut 3 bases from V and 4 bases from J, with 10 bases between. The CDR3 runs to 14 residues. Germline lookup yields CDR1 KGHSH and CDR2 LQKENI. Assay used: immunoSEQ multiplex PCR; TCRdb lists only in-frame clones, some missing. The table records more than 85,000 clones, 60% to 80% of them present only once. The specimen was peripheral blood. The V and J genes are TRBV18 and TRBJ1-5, with D possibly being TRBD1 (6 bases). The receptor comes from a woman older than 75 with active or convalescent COVID-19. The CDR3 nucleotides are TGTGCCAGCTCACCTTACAGGGATAATCAGCCCCAGCATTTT. Translating it yields CASSPYRDNQPQHF.